The clone carrying this TCR beta chain was counted at least ten times. Its antigen is currently unknown. Trimming cost V 0 bases and J 4 bases, with 14 bases left between them. Germline V gene lookup returns CDR1 SEHNR and CDR2 FQNEAQ (reference sequence). The CDR3 covers 16 residues. This entry belongs to a study of T cells after yellow fever vaccination. Study-level results: Clonotypes appearing in both CD4 and CD8 compartments existed, and their share was small. Detected again after the booster were most primary-vaccination clones, at almost 97% CD4 and approximately 90% CD8. The study found a weaker secondary response that peaked faster, day 5 versus 15.

The TCR cDNA carried a universal primer site and UMIs from 5'RACE template switching. TCRdb passed the 5' RACE reads through MiXCR, listing each CDR3 protein once. The table has 110,000 to 150,000 distinct CDR3 sequences, 5% to 7.5% seen once. V usage is TRBV7-9 and J usage is TRBJ2-3; unclear D gene. Material: CD4+ T cells sorted from PBMCs, obtained 10 days after the yellow fever booster vaccination. The sequence was collected from a man aged 30 to 39 who received the YFV17D yellow fever vaccine. DNA of the CDR3: TGTGCCAGCAGCTTAGCGGAACTCAAAACCTCAGATACGCAGTATTTT. Protein product: CASSLAELKTSDTQYF.